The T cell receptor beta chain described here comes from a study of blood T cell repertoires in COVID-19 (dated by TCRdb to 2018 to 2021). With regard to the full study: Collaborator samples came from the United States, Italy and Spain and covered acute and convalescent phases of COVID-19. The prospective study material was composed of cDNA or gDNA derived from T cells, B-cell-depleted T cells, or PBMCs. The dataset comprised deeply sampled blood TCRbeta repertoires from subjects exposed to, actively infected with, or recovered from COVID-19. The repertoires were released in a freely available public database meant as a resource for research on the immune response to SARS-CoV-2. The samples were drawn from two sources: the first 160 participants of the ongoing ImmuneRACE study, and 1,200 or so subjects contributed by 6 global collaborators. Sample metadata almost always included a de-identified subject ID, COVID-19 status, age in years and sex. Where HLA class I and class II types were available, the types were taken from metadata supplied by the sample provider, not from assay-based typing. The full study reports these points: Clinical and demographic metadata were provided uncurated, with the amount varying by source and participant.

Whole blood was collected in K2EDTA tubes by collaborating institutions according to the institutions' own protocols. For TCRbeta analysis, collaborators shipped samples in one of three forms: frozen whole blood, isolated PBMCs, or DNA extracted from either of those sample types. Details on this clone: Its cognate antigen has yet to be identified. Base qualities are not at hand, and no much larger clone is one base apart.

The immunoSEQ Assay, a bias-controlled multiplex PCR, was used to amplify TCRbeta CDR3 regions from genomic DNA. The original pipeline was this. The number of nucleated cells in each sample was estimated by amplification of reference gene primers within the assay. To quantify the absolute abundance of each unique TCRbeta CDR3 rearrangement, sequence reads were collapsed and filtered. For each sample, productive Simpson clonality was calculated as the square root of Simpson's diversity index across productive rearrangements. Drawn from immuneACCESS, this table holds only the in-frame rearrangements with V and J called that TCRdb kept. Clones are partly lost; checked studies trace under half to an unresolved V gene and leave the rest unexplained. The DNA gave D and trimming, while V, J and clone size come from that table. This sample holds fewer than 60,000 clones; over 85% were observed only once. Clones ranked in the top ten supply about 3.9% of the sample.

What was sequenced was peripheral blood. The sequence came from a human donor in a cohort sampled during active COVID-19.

The sequence in DNA is TGCAGCCAAGCCCAGGGGAGAAAGGATGAGCAGTTCTTC. Translated, this is CSQAQGRKDEQFF. The sequence joins TRBV29-1 to TRBJ2-1; TRBD1 is a weak D gene call, 6 bases matching. The germline V gene gives CDR1 as SQVTM and CDR2 as ANQGSEA. The CDR3 sequence holds 13 residues, the cysteine and phenylalanine included. The CDR3 DNA has 39 bases and is translated from base 1. Trimming costs V 8 bases and J 8 bases, and their ends lie 19 bases apart.